This entry features one T cell receptor beta chain sequence. Using immunoSEQ multiplex PCR, the repertoire was profiled, and TCRdb retains in-frame clones only, with some absent. The sample comprises over 50,000 clones, approximately 83% of which are singletons, and 0.7% rests with the top ten. This sample is part of a study of OX40 agonist ivuxolimab in advanced cancers. Germline CDR1 reads MNHEY; CDR2 reads SVGAGI. This CDR3 has 14 residues. J was trimmed by 3 bases and V by 8 bases; bases with no gene match: 7. The chain links TRBV6-5 to TRBJ2-7, with TRBD1 identical over 10 bases. The TCR sequence derives from an adult with an advanced solid tumor such as melanoma, head and neck, liver or kidney cancer. The sequencing used CD4+ or CD8+ T cells sorted from blood, collected in a trial of the OX40 agonist ivuxolimab. The CDR3 DNA follows: TGTGCCAGCGGAGCGACAGGGGGCGGCTACGAGCAGTACTTC. It yields the protein CASGATGGGYEQYF.